The 2 T cell receptor beta chains listed next were all sequenced from one sample in a study of T cell responses to AZD1222 COVID-19 vaccine. Only in-frame clones appear in the TCRdb table, and some are missing; sequencing was by immunoSEQ multiplex PCR. The repertoire holds around 150,000 clones, with 92% as singletons. Source: peripheral blood, taken 28 days after the second AZD1222 dose. Receptors were obtained from an adult who received the AZD1222 COVID-19 vaccine.

The V gene is TRBV28, the J gene TRBJ2-1; D ambiguous. Germline V gives CDR1 MDHEN, CDR2 SYDVKM. Deletions cut 6 bases from V and 0 bases from J, with 9 bases between. The CDR3 loop spans 14 amino acids. CDR3 protein: CASSTPSSYNEQFF. The CDR3 DNA follows: TGTGCCAGCAGCACCCCTAGCTCCTACAATGAGCAGTTCTTC.

This chain links TRBV5-6 with TRBJ2-3; D may be TRBD2 (5 bases). Per germline, CDR1 SGHDT and CDR2 YYEEEE. With 0 bases removed from V and 3 bases from J, the gap between germline ends came to 8 bases. The CDR3 extends over 14 amino acids. In DNA, the CDR3 is TGTGCCAGCAGCTTGGTGAGCGGAACAGATACGCAGTATTTT. Protein product: CASSLVSGTDTQYF.